This T cell receptor (beta chain) stems from a study of early T cells in non-severe SARS-CoV-2 infection. Across the study: Unsorted whole-blood RNA was sequenced in bulk, leaving chains unpaired.

Notes on this clonotype: Its antigen is still unknown.

The study, taken as a whole, reports: Clonotype matching in VDJdb favored anti-spike CD8 responses and did not capture private and CD4 specificities.

Separate cDNA molecules each had unique molecular identifiers attached to them. One entry per CDR3 protein, called by TCRdb with MiXCR from the 5' RACE reads. The sample lists about 77,000 distinct CDR3 sequences; over 9% were seen once. Germline assignment: CDR1 SQVTM and CDR2 ANQGSEA. V shed 6 bases and J shed 8 bases, with 11 bases lying between them. This CDR3 comprises 11 residues. Sample: whole blood. The chain recombines TRBV29-1 with TRBJ2-1; maybe TRBD1 (6 bases). This sequence was found in an adult who was a healthcare worker with PCR-confirmed SARS-CoV-2 infection or an uninfected control (not recorded which). The CDR3 nucleotides read TGCAGCGTCCTCAGGGGCTATGAGCAGTTCTTC. Encoded protein: CSVLRGYEQFF.